This T cell receptor (beta chain) comes out of a study of CD8 T cells in Susac syndrome. An input of roughly 0.5 to 1 ug of RNA was subjected to reverse transcription using random hexamers. TCRdb fed the immunoSEQ multiplex PCR reads into MiXCR, producing one record per CDR3 protein. The sample yields some 160,000 distinct CDR3 sequences, about 91% seen once. The CDR3 loop spans 14 amino acids. CDR1 and CDR2 (germline): DFQATT, SNEGSKA (reference sequence). The V gene end was trimmed by 6 bases and the J gene end by 4 bases; junction bases not matched to a gene: 6. The material sequenced was CD4+ T cells from PBMCs. V gene TRBV20-1 combines with J gene TRBJ2-1, with 10 positions matching TRBD2. This receptor was obtained from a human donor in good health. DNA of the CDR3: TGCAGTGCCACAAGCGGGAGGGTTTACAATGAGCAGTTCTTC. Its translation: CSATSGRVYNEQFF.